This T cell receptor (beta chain) was sequenced in a study of cytomegalovirus exposure and HLA in healthy donors. As for the study in general: For the approximately 420 genotyped donors, about 81% fell within the Caucasian-associated ancestry cluster.

This clone was picked up a small number of times. Its specificity is unknown. Primers: 60 Vbeta forward and 13 Jbeta reverse. Generated by immunoSEQ multiplex PCR, the TCRdb table keeps only in-frame clones and is missing some. The sample lists about 210,000 clones, more than 75% occurring once. This CDR3 spans 14 amino acids. V was clipped by 2 bases and J by 4 bases, with 12 bases between them. Germline CDR1 SGHTA, CDR2 FQGTGA. Study findings and constraints: HLA alleles showed associations with 16,951 TCR beta sequences in a later analysis, at a 0.05 false discovery rate. It emerged from a later analysis that several of the most significant clusters appeared to be linked to common viral pathogens. Indistinguishable V segments, including TRBV6-2 and TRBV6-3, were excluded.

The chain is built from TRBV7-3 and TRBJ2-7; TRBD2 might be the D (6 bases). This receptor was taken from a man in his forties in good health and CMV-seropositive. What was sequenced was PBMCs. The CDR3 is CASSLGSGPYEQYF. CDR3 coding DNA: TGTGCCAGCAGCTTAGGCAGCGGGCCTTACGAGCAGTACTTC.